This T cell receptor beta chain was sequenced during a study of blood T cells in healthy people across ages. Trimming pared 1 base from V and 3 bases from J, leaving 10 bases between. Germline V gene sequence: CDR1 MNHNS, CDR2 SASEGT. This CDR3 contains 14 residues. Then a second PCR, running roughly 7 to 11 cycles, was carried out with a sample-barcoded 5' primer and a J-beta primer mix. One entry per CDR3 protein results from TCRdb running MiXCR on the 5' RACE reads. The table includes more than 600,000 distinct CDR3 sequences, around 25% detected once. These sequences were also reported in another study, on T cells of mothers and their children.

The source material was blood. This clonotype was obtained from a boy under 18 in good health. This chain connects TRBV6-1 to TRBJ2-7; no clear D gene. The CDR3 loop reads CASSEVGASYEQYF. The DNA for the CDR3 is TGTGCCAGCAGTGAAGTTGGCGCTAGCTACGAGCAGTACTTC.